One sample yielded the 20 T cell receptor beta chains listed below, sequenced in a study of blood T cell repertoires in COVID-19. Repertoires were generated with immunoSEQ multiplex PCR, while TCRdb's copy carries only in-frame clones and drops some. The table lists roughly 170,000 clones, 70% to 85% of them singletons. Input material: peripheral blood. The receptors were gathered from a man aged 55 to 69 who had recovered from COVID-19.

This chain uses TRBV9 with TRBJ1-1; 7 positions match TRBD1. J lost 1 base, V lost 7 bases, and 10 bases had no gene match. This CDR3 region has 15 residues. CDR1 SGDLS and CDR2 YYNGEE come from the germline V gene. CDR3 nucleotides: TGTGCCAGCCCCGATCAGGGGGTGGGGAACACTGAAGCTTTCTTT. Its protein product is CASPDQGVGNTEAFF.

This clone was recorded only once. J is TRBJ1-1 and V is TRBV7-8; 8 positions match TRBD1. Germline CDR1 and CDR2: SGHVS and FQNEAQ. The V gene end was trimmed by 3 bases and the J gene end by 5 bases; junction bases not matched to a gene: 5. The CDR3 is 14 amino acids. CDR3 sequence: CASSFQGASTEAFF. In DNA form, the CDR3 reads TGTGCCAGCAGCTTTCAGGGGGCGAGTACTGAAGCTTTCTTT.

The genes are TRBV6-2 or TRBV6-3 and TRBJ2-1, with D possibly being TRBD2 (6 bases). The CDR3 runs to 12 residues. Germline loops: CDR1 MNHEY, CDR2 SVGEGT. V was pared by 2 bases and J by 7 bases, with 6 bases between. As DNA, the CDR3 is TGTGCCAGCAGTTACGGACTAAATGAGCAGTTCTTC. It specifies CASSYGLNEQFF.

In its sample, this clone was seen once. The rearrangement uses TRBV15 and TRBJ2-7; possibly TRBD1 for D (6 bases). Germline loops: CDR1 LNHNV, CDR2 YYDKDF (reference sequence). The CDR3 has 15 residues. The ends were cut back, 5 bases at V and 3 bases at J, with 17 bases in the middle. The CDR3 is CATSRGGDRNYEQYF. The CDR3 bases are TGTGCCACCAGCCGGGGCGGAGACAGGAACTACGAGCAGTACTTC.

The chain carries TRBV9 and TRBJ2-1; 13 bases map to TRBD2. The CDR3 spans 15 residues. Germline values: CDR1 SGDLS, CDR2 YYNGEE. Trimming took 4 bases from V and 7 from J; bases not matched to a gene: 5. The CDR3 sequence: CASSRGTSGVNEQFF. CDR3 sequence (DNA): TGTGCCAGCAGCCGCGGGACTAGCGGGGTGAATGAGCAGTTCTTC.

This clone was observed a single time. V gene TRBV30 combines with J gene TRBJ1-1, with D possibly matching TRBD1 (6 bases). This CDR3 is 13 amino acids long. CDR1 is GTSNPN and CDR2 is SVGIG in the germline V gene (reference sequence). Trimming stripped 3 bases from V and 4 bases from J, with 12 bases between. CDR3 sequence reads: CAWRSGARTEAFF. Here the CDR3 DNA reads TGTGCCTGGAGATCAGGGGCTCGCACTGAAGCTTTCTTT.

The V gene is TRBV6-2 or TRBV6-3, the J gene TRBJ1-1; tentatively, D is TRBD1 (6 bases). This CDR3 contains 15 residues. Germline V CDR1 and CDR2: MNHEY, SVGEGT. V was cut by 5 bases and J by 5 bases, with 18 bases left in between. The CDR3 coding sequence is TGTGCCAGCAGTATAGTATTGGACAGATCGACTGAAGCTTTCTTT. Protein sequence: CASSIVLDRSTEAFF.

V usage is TRBV19 and J usage is TRBJ2-5; D is perhaps TRBD1 (6 bases). CDR1 is LNHDA and CDR2 is SQIVND in the germline V gene (reference sequence). The germline V and J ends were trimmed by 3 bases and 2 bases, with 16 bases remaining between them. CDR3 length equals 16 residues. The CDR3 is CASSIGPGQGQETQYF. In DNA, the CDR3 is TGTGCCAGTAGTATTGGCCCAGGGCAGGGGCAAGAGACCCAGTACTTC.

Regarding this clone: The junction departs from germline at one end; a sequencing error may be responsible. The rearrangement joins TRBV29-1 to TRBJ1-1; D unresolved. This CDR3 contains 16 residues. CDR1 SQVTM and CDR2 ANQGSEA come from the germline V gene. CDR3 DNA: TGCAGCGTCGAAGCTCCCGGATCGGCGGTGAACACTGAAGCTTTCTTT. It codes for CSVEAPGSAVNTEAFF.

This clone was detected many times. The genes are TRBV19 and TRBJ1-1; a possible D gene is TRBD1 (6 bases). With 7 bases removed from V and 4 bases from J, the gap between germline ends came to 22 bases. This CDR3 has 16 residues. The germline V gene encodes CDR1 LNHDA and CDR2 SQIVND (reference sequence). CDR3 loop: CASIANRDRVSTEAFF. The CDR3 DNA sequence: TGTGCCAGTATCGCGAACAGGGATCGGGTGAGCACTGAAGCTTTCTTT.

J is TRBJ2-4 and V is TRBV6-5; D gene unclear. The V gene's germline CDR1 is MNHEY and CDR2 SVGAGI. Trimming took 4 bases from V and 8 from J, leaving 12 bases between them. This CDR3 has 13 residues. The CDR3 DNA follows: TGTGCCAGCAGTTCCTCCCGAAGAGACATTCAGTACTTC. Amino acids: CASSSSRRDIQYF.

The chain joins TRBV19 to TRBJ1-1, with D unresolved. The CDR3 is made up of 13 amino acids. The V gene's germline CDR1 is LNHDA and CDR2 SQIVND (reference sequence). The V and J ends lost 3 bases and 3 bases respectively, with 8 bases between them. The DNA for the CDR3 is TGTGCCAGTAGTATTAGAGTGGACACTGAAGCTTTCTTT. Translation: CASSIRVDTEAFF. Combining the CDR3 with reference TRBV19 and TRBJ1-1 gives the whole variable domain DGGITQSPKYLFRKEGQNVTLSCEQNLNHDAMYWYRQDPGQGLRLIYYSQIVNDFQKGDIAEGYSVSREKKESFPLTVTSAQKNPTAFYLCASSIRVDTEAFFGQGTRLTVV.

The chain is built from TRBV24-1 and TRBJ2-1; D possibly corresponds to TRBD2 (5 bases). The CDR3 is made up of 14 amino acids. Germline V gives CDR1 KGHDR, CDR2 SFDVKD. V lost 1 base and J lost 12, with 15 bases in between. CDR3 residues: CATSDLSSRGGQFF. The DNA of the CDR3 is TGTGCCACCAGTGATTTAAGTTCTAGAGGAGGGCAGTTCTTC.

The V call is TRBV5-4, the J call TRBJ2-5; 10 nucleotides match TRBD2. Germline V gives CDR1 SGHNT, CDR2 YYREEE (reference sequence). V lost 2 bases, J lost 6 bases, and 4 bases stayed unmatched. CDR3 length: 14 amino acids. The CDR3 DNA sequence: TGTGCCAGCAGCTTTTCTAGCGGGGGAAAGACCCAGTACTTC. It specifies CASSFSSGGKTQYF.

This sequence joins TRBV19 and TRBJ2-7; a possible D gene is TRBD1 (6 bases). The CDR3 sequence is 14 residues long. Germline CDR1 is LNHDA and CDR2 is SQIVND (reference sequence). V was cut by 5 bases and J by 2 bases, with 13 bases left in between. In DNA form, the CDR3 reads TGTGCCAGTAGTTCCACCGACAGGACCTACGAGCAGTACTTC. Its translation is CASSSTDRTYEQYF.

The chain employs TRBV9 and TRBJ2-7; 8 bases align to TRBD1. CDR1 is SGDLS and CDR2 is YYNGEE in the germline V gene. This CDR3 has 15 amino acids. The V and J ends lost 4 bases and 3 bases, in that order; junction bases with no gene match: 9. The CDR3 bases are TGTGCCAGCAGCCCCCAGGGGGCCGGCATCTACGAGCAGTACTTC. It codes for CASSPQGAGIYEQYF.

V and J are TRBV6-1 and TRBJ1-5; TRBD1 might be the D (5 bases). V lost 3 bases and J 3 bases, leaving 12 bases between the germline ends. Germline CDR1 and CDR2: MNHNS and SASEGT. CDR3 length: 15 residues. CDR3 DNA: TGTGCCAGCAGTGAGTTGTCCAGGGACAATCAGCCCCAGCATTTT. It codes for CASSELSRDNQPQHF.

Turning to this clone: Compared with germline, one end of the junction differs, possibly owing to a read error. This rearrangement joins TRBV5-1 to TRBJ2-3; maybe TRBD2 (5 bases). The CDR3 is 11 residues long. Germline CDR1 and CDR2: SGHRS and YFSETQ. CDR3 sequence: CASSLSGSWHF. The CDR3 DNA reads as TGCGCCAGCAGCTTGAGCGGTAGTTGGCATTTT.

The gene calls are TRBV6-5 and TRBJ1-1; 7 bases align to TRBD1. CDR1 MNHEY and CDR2 SVGAGI come from the germline V gene. Trimming removed 7 bases from V and 1 base from J; junction bases left unmatched: 9. The CDR3 runs to 15 residues. The CDR3 sequence is CASTRGGRGNTEAFF. The DNA for the CDR3 is TGTGCCAGCACACGAGGGGGCAGAGGGAACACTGAAGCTTTCTTT.

The chain combines TRBV29-1 with TRBJ2-1; unclear D gene. V was cut by 4 bases and J by 9 bases, with 16 bases left in between. Germline loops: CDR1 SQVTM, CDR2 ANQGSEA. This CDR3 spans 13 amino acids. The DNA of the CDR3 is TGCAGCGTTGGGCAGCGTCTTGGCAGTGAGCAGTTCTTC. Translating it yields CSVGQRLGSEQFF.